The rows below give T cell receptor beta chains drawn from one sample of a study of shared clonotypes between healthy human individuals. Profiling relied on immunoSEQ multiplex PCR, and the TCRdb table lists in-frame clones only, not all of them. Among about 2.5 million clones listed, roughly 92% were seen once. Sequenced input: naive CD4+ T cells from PBMCs. The receptors come from a man in his late teens or twenties in good health. Some clones in this sample may be carry-over from other donors' samples. Both conserved end residues are part of each CDR3. Fields, in order: J gene, V gene, CDR3 protein.

j_gene: TRBJ2-2
v_gene: TRBV5-6
CDR3aa: CASSFSGWNTGELFF

j_gene: TRBJ2-5
v_gene: TRBV7-8
CDR3aa: CASSLAPGAGQETQYF

j_gene: TRBJ1-5
v_gene: TRBV7-9
CDR3aa: CASSPGTGNQPQHF

j_gene: TRBJ2-1
v_gene: TRBV5-1
CDR3aa: CASSSPQGASGAYNEQFF

j_gene: TRBJ2-7
v_gene: TRBV29-1
CDR3aa: CSYSGTGAIYEQYF

j_gene: TRBJ2-5
v_gene: TRBV5-1
CDR3aa: CASGAYGHAAQETQYF

j_gene: TRBJ1-1
v_gene: TRBV9
CDR3aa: CASSARTGGVNTEAFF

j_gene: TRBJ1-4
v_gene: TRBV7-9
CDR3aa: CASSLTDEKLFF

j_gene: TRBJ2-1
v_gene: TRBV29-1
CDR3aa: CSVGGQGYEQFF

j_gene: TRBJ2-1
v_gene: TRBV6-5
CDR3aa: CASSYSTGHPEQFF

j_gene: TRBJ1-5
v_gene: TRBV15
CDR3aa: CATSRDPITNQPQHF

j_gene: TRBJ2-6
v_gene: TRBV7-3
CDR3aa: CASSLISRPGQAVLETDGANVLTF

j_gene: TRBJ1-5
v_gene: TRBV30
CDR3aa: CAWSVSGGQEDQPQHF

j_gene: TRBJ2-3
v_gene: TRBV29-1
CDR3aa: CSVEGQGYLTDTQYF

j_gene: TRBJ2-1
v_gene: TRBV9
CDR3aa: CASSVAPSGVEQFF

j_gene: TRBJ1-2
v_gene: TRBV6-5
CDR3aa: CASSYSFGGAYGYTF

j_gene: TRBJ2-5
v_gene: TRBV15
CDR3aa: CATSRDRGTADPWGETQYF

j_gene: TRBJ2-7
v_gene: TRBV7-2
CDR3aa: CASSFSGVPGYEQYF

j_gene: TRBJ1-1
v_gene: TRBV7-9
CDR3aa: CASSLDGGTEAFF

j_gene: TRBJ2-7
v_gene: TRBV11-2
CDR3aa: CASSPLGTSGRTSPYEQYF

j_gene: TRBJ2-2
v_gene: TRBV5-4
CDR3aa: CASSLGPDTGELFF

j_gene: TRBJ1-2
v_gene: TRBV21-1
CDR3aa: CASNLGPRGGYGYTF

j_gene: TRBJ1-5
v_gene: TRBV30
CDR3aa: CAWTFGGINQPQHF

j_gene: TRBJ2-3
v_gene: TRBV5-1
CDR3aa: CASSGAGPTDTQYF

j_gene: TRBJ2-6
v_gene: TRBV1
CDR3aa: CTSRGAQSRANVLTF

j_gene: TRBJ2-1
v_gene: TRBV10-3
CDR3aa: CAISASASGTYNEQFF

j_gene: TRBJ1-2
v_gene: TRBV5-6
CDR3aa: CASSLKSTNYGYTF

j_gene: TRBJ2-1
v_gene: TRBV11-1
CDR3aa: CASSFDRVPFF

j_gene: TRBJ2-5
v_gene: TRBV7-2
CDR3aa: CASSPIRYQEGGRGETQYF

j_gene: TRBJ2-2
v_gene: TRBV7-2
CDR3aa: CASTLYSTGELFF

j_gene: TRBJ2-2
v_gene: TRBV6-6
CDR3aa: CASSLLMNTGELFF

j_gene: TRBJ1-4
v_gene: TRBV2
CDR3aa: CAGTFQSEKLFF

j_gene: TRBJ2-7
v_gene: TRBV27
CDR3aa: CASSLEGTGRLYEQYF

j_gene: TRBJ1-2
v_gene: TRBV7-2
CDR3aa: CASSPTTNYGYTF

j_gene: TRBJ2-1
v_gene: TRBV5-1
CDR3aa: CASSSEPFMSGDEQFF

j_gene: TRBJ2-7
v_gene: TRBV19
CDR3aa: CASSRDRSYEQYF

j_gene: TRBJ2-7
v_gene: TRBV5-1
CDR3aa: CASSPIRGGSYEQYF

j_gene: TRBJ2-7
v_gene: TRBV30
CDR3aa: CAWSGGQWVF

j_gene: TRBJ1-4
v_gene: TRBV7-2
CDR3aa: CASSRQGLNEKLFF

j_gene: TRBJ2-2
v_gene: TRBV2
CDR3aa: CASISRTGDILNTGELFF

j_gene: TRBJ2-1
v_gene: TRBV18
CDR3aa: CASSPSLGTGNNEQFF

j_gene: TRBJ2-7
v_gene: TRBV7-6
CDR3aa: CASSLGPQSHYEQYF

j_gene: TRBJ2-7
v_gene: TRBV2
CDR3aa: CASIGRGGEQYF

j_gene: TRBJ2-7
v_gene: TRBV30
CDR3aa: CAWSGGGAEQYF

j_gene: TRBJ1-1
v_gene: TRBV7-9
CDR3aa: CASSLALRQNTEAFF

j_gene: TRBJ2-1
v_gene: TRBV11-2
CDR3aa: CASSLGPTNEQFF

j_gene: TRBJ1-5
v_gene: TRBV2
CDR3aa: CASSEATGGQPQHF

j_gene: TRBJ2-2
v_gene: TRBV2
CDR3aa: CASRDRPIFTGELFF

j_gene: TRBJ2-7
v_gene: TRBV20-1
CDR3aa: CSAARVNEQYF

j_gene: TRBJ1-5
v_gene: TRBV7-2
CDR3aa: CASRDLGYSNQPQHF

j_gene: TRBJ2-1
v_gene: TRBV30
CDR3aa: CAWEGENEQFF

j_gene: TRBJ2-7
v_gene: TRBV7-6
CDR3aa: CASSFLAGASSYEQYF

j_gene: TRBJ2-2
v_gene: TRBV7-3
CDR3aa: CASSLRSTGGTGELFF

j_gene: TRBJ2-7
v_gene: TRBV6-5
CDR3aa: CATTVAYEQYF

j_gene: TRBJ2-6
v_gene: TRBV28
CDR3aa: CASSLGRIQGYSSGANVLTF